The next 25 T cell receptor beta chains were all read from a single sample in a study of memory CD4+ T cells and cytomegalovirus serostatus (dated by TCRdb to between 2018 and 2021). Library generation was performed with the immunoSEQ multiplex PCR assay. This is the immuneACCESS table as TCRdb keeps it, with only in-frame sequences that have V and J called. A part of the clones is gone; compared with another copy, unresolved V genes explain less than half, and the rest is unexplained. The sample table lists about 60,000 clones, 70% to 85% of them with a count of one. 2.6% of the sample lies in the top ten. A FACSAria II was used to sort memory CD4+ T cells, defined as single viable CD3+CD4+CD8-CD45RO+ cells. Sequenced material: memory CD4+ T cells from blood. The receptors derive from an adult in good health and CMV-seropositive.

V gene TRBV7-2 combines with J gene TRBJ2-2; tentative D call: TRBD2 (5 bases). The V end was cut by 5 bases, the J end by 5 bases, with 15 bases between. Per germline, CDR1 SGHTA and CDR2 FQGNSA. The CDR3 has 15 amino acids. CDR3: CASSPGLQFTGELFF. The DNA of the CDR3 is TGTGCCAGCAGCCCCGGACTGCAATTTACCGGGGAGCTGTTTTTT.

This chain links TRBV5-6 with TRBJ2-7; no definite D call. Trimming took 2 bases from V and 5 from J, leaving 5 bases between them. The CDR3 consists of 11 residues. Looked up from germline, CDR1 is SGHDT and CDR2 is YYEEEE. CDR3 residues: CASSLIDEQYF. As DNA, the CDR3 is TGTGCCAGCAGCTTAATAGACGAGCAGTACTTC.

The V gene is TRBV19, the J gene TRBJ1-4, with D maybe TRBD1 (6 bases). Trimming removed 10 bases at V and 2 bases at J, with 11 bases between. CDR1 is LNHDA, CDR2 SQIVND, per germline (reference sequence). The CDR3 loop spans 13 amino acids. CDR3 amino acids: CATSRGTNEKLFF. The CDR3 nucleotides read TGTGCCACCTCGAGGGGGACTAATGAAAAACTGTTTTTT. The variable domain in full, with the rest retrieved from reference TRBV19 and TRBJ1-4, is DGGITQSPKYLFRKEGQNVTLSCEQNLNHDAMYWYRQDPGQGLRLIYYSQIVNDFQKGDIAEGYSVSREKKESFPLTVTSAQKNPTAFYLCATSRGTNEKLFFGSGTQLSVL.

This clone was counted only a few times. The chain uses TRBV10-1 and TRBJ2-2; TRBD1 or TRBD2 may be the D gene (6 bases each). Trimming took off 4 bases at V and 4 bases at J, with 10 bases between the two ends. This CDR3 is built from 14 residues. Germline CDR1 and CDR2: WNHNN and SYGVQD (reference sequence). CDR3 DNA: TGCGCCAGCAGTGCCGGGGGCAGCACCGGGGAGCTGTTTTTT. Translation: CASSAGGSTGELFF.

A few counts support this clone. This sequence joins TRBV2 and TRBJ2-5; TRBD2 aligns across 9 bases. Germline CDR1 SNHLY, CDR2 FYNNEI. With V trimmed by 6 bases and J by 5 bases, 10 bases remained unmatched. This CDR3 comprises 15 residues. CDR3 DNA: TGTGCCAGCAGCCAGGATCGGGCGGGAGGGGAGACCCAGTACTTC. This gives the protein CASSQDRAGGETQYF.

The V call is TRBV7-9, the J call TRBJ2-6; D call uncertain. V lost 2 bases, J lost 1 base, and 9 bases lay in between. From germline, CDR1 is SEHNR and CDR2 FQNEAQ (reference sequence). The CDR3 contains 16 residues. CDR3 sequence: CASSLKLGSGANVLTF. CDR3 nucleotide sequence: TGTGCCAGCAGCTTAAAGCTGGGATCTGGGGCCAACGTCCTGACTTTC.

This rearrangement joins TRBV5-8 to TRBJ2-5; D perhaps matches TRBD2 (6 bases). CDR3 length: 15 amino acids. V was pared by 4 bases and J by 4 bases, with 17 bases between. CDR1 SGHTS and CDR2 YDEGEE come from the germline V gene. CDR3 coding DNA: TGTGCCAGCAGCCCACGCGGGGCCGGTAGAGAGACCCAGTACTTC. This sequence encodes CASSPRGAGRETQYF.

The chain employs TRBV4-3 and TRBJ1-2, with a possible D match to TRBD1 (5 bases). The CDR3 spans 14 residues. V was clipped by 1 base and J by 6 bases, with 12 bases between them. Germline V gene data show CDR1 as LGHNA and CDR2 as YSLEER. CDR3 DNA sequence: TGCGCCAGCAGCCAAGGGGGGACGGCGCATGGCTACACCTTC. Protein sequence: CASSQGGTAHGYTF.

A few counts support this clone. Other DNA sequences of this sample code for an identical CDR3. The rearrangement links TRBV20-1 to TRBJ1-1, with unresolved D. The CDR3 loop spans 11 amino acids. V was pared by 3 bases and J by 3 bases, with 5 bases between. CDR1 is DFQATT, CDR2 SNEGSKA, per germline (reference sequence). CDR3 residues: CSAREDTEAFF. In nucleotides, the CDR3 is TGCAGTGCTAGGGAGGACACTGAAGCTTTCTTT.

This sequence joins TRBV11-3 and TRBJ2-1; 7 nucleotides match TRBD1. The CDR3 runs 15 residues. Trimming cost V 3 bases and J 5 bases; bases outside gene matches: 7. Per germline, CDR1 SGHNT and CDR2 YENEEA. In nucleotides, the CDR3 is TGTGCCAGCAGCTTTTTGGGACAGACGGACAATGAGCAGTTCTTC. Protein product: CASSFLGQTDNEQFF.

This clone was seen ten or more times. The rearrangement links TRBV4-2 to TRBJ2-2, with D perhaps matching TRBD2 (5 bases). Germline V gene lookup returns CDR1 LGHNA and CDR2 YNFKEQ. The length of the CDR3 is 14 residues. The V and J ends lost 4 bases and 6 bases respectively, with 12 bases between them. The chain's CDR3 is CASSRELEAGELFF. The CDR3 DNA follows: TGTGCCAGCAGCCGGGAACTAGAGGCCGGGGAGCTGTTTTTT.

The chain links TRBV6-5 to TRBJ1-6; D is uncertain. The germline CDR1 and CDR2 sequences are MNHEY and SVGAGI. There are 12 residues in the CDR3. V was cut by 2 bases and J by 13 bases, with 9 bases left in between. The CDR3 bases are TGTGCCAGCAGTTACCGGGGAGGGCCCCTCCACTTT. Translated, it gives CASSYRGGPLHF.

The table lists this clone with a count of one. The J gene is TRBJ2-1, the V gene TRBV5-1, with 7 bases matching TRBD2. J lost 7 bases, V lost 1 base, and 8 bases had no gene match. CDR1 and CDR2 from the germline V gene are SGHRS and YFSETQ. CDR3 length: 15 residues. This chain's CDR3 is CASSLLGGLGNEQFF. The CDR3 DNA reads TGCGCCAGCAGCTTGTTGGGAGGGCTGGGGAATGAGCAGTTCTTC. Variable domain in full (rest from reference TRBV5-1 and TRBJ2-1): KAGVTQTPRYLIKTRGQQVTLSCSPISGHRSVSWYQQTPGQGLQFLFEYFSETQRNKGNFPGRFSGRQFSNSRSEMNVSTLELGDSALYLCASSLLGGLGNEQFFGPGTRLTVL.

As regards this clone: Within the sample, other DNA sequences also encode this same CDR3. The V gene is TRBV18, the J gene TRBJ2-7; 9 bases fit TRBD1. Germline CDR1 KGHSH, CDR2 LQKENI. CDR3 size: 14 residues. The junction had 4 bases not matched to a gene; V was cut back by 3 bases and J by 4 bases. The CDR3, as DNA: TGTGCCAGCTCACCCCGACAGGGGGTATACGAGCAGTACGTC. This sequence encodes CASSPRQGVYEQYV.

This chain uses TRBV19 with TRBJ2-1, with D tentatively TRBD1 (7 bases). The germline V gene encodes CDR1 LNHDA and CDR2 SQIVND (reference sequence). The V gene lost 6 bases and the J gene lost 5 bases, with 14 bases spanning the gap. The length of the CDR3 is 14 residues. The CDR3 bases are TGTGCCAGTAGGCGGACAGGAGGGGACAATGAGCAGTTCTTC. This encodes CASRRTGGDNEQFF.

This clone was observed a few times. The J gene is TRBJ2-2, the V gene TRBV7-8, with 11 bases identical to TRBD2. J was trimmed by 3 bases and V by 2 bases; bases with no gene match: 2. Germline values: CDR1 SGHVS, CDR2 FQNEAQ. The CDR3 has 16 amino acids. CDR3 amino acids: CASSLTSGSHTGELFF. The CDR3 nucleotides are TGTGCCAGCAGCTTAACTAGCGGGAGCCACACCGGGGAGCTGTTTTTT.

The chain's CDR3 is CASSLGQFYEQYF. The CDR3 DNA reads as TGTGCCAGCAGCCTGGGACAGTTCTACGAGCAGTACTTC. The rearrangement uses TRBV7-2 and TRBJ2-7; 7 bases match TRBD1. Germline assignment: CDR1 SGHTA and CDR2 FQGNSA. The CDR3 sequence is 13 residues long. V was pared by 5 bases and J by 3 bases, with 4 bases of the junction left unmatched.

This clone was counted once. CDR3 nucleotide sequence: TGTGCCAGCAGCCTAGGACTAACTAGCACAGATACGCAGTATTTT. Translated, it gives CASSLGLTSTDTQYF. The J gene is TRBJ2-3, the V gene TRBV5-6, with TRBD2 as a possible D gene (6 bases). CDR3 length equals 15 residues. With 4 bases removed from V and 0 bases from J, the gap between germline ends came to 12 bases. Germline CDR1 is SGHDT and CDR2 is YYEEEE.

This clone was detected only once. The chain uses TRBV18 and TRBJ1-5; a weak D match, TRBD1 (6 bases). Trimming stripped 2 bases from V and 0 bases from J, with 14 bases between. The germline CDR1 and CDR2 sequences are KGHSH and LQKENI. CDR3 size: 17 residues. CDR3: CASSPGSGANSNQPQHF. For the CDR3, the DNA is TGTGCCAGCTCACCAGGATCAGGGGCTAATAGCAATCAGCCCCAGCATTTT.

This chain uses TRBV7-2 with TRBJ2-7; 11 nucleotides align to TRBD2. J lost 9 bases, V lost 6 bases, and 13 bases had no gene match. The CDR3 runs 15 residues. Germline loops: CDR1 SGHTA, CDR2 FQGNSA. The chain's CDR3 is CASRSPGLAVLGQYF. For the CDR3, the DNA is TGTGCCAGCAGGAGTCCGGGACTAGCGGTTCTCGGGCAGTACTTC. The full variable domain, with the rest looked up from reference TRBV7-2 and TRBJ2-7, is GAGVSQSPSNKVTEKGKDVELRCDPISGHTALYWYRQSLGQGLEFLIYFQGNSAPDKSGLPSDRFSAERTGGSVSTLTIQRTQQEDSAVYLCASRSPGLAVLGQYFGPGTRLTVT.

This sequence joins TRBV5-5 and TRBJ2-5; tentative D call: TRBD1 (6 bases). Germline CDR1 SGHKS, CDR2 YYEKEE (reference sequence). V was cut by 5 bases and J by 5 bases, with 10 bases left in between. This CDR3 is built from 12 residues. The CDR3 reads CASRGAWETQYF. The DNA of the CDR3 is TGTGCCAGCAGGGGGGCCTGGGAGACCCAGTACTTC.

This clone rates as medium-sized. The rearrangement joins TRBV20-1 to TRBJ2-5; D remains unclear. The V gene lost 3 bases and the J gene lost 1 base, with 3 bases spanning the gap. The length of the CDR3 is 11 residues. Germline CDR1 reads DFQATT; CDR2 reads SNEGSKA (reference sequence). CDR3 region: CSASGQETQYF. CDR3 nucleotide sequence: TGCAGTGCTAGTGGCCAAGAGACCCAGTACTTC.

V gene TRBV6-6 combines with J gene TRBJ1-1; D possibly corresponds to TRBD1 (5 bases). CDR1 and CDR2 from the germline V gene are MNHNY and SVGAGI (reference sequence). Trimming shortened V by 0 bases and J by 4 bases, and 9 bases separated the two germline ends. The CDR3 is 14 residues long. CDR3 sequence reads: CASSYSGGGTEAFF. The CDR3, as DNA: TGTGCCAGCAGTTACTCGGGGGGGGGCACTGAAGCTTTCTTT.

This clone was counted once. The CDR3 nucleotides are TGTGCCAGCGGAACCCCCGGGACTCGATCCTACGAGCAGTACTTC. This encodes CASGTPGTRSYEQYF. This chain links TRBV7-2 with TRBJ2-7, with a possible D match to TRBD2 (6 bases). CDR3 length equals 15 residues. V lost 8 bases and J lost 1, with 18 bases in between. Germline CDR1 reads SGHTA; CDR2 reads FQGNSA. Complete variable domain (other parts from reference TRBV7-2 and TRBJ2-7): GAGVSQSPSNKVTEKGKDVELRCDPISGHTALYWYRQSLGQGLEFLIYFQGNSAPDKSGLPSDRFSAERTGGSVSTLTIQRTQQEDSAVYLCASGTPGTRSYEQYFGPGTRLTVT.

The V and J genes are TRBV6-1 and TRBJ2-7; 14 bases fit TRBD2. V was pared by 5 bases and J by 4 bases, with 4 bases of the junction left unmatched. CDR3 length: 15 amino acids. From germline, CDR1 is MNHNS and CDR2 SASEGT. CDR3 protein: CASSRLAGGPYEQYV. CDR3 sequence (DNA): TGTGCCAGCAGTCGACTAGCGGGAGGGCCATACGAGCAGTACGTC.